What follows describes a single T cell receptor (beta chain). Authors' analysis steps: Amplification of reference gene primers was used by the study to estimate nucleated cell counts. Profiled with immunoSEQ multiplex PCR; TCRdb holds only in-frame clones, not every one. Clonal size and the V and J genes are those of that table, whereas D and trimming came from the DNA. Of 150,000 to 200,000 clones in the sample, about 86% were seen once. The data originate from a study of blood T cell repertoires in COVID-19. Study context: Samples representing acute and convalescent COVID-19 were sourced from the United States, Italy and Spain. The cDNA or gDNA used as material had been derived from T cells, B-cell-depleted T cells, or PBMCs.

CDR1 and CDR2 (germline): SGHTA, FQGTGA. The CDR3 spans 15 residues. V gave up 2 bases and J gave up 5 bases; unmatched junction bases: 5. The TCR sequence derives from a man aged 50 to 60 with active or convalescent COVID-19. Input material: peripheral blood. V usage is TRBV7-3 and J usage is TRBJ2-1; 8 bases line up with TRBD1. The CDR3 sequence is CASSLLGQDNNEQFF. CDR3 in DNA: TGTGCCAGCAGCTTATTGGGACAGGATAACAATGAGCAGTTCTTC.